Listed below are T cell receptor beta chains from one sample, sequenced in a study of response to subunit inactivated influenza vaccine. MiXCR, applied by TCRdb to the RT-PCR reads, yields one record per CDR3 protein. The repertoire holds roughly 500,000 distinct CDR3 sequences, with approximately 17% as singletons. The sample in question was CD4+ T cells sorted from PBMCs, obtained less than 30 months after vaccination. Receptors were obtained from a man aged 45-69 years who received an inactivated influenza vaccine. The CDR3 runs from the conserved cysteine through the conserved F or W. D genes are given only for firm matches. The size field is filled for only some rows; it gives once, few, many or a size class.

clone size	D gene	V gene	CDR3 length	J gene	CDR3 protein	CDR3 DNA
.	TRBD1	TRBV2	14	TRBJ1-4	CASSRDRLNEKLFF	TGTGCCAGCAGCCGGGACAGGTTAAATGAAAAACTGTTTTTT
.	.	TRBV6-5	14	TRBJ2-1	CASSSAGARDEQFF	TGTGCCAGCAGTTCCGCGGGGGCCCGGGATGAGCAGTTCTTC
.	TRBD2	TRBV5-1	14	TRBJ2-5	CASSGGLAEETQYF	TGCGCCAGCAGCGGGGGACTAGCGGAAGAGACCCAGTACTTC
.	.	TRBV4-2	14	TRBJ2-7	CASSQDPTRSEQYF	TGTGCCAGCAGCCAAGATCCCACCCGCTCCGAGCAGTACTTC
.	TRBD1	TRBV27	14	TRBJ1-2	CASSRTGWNYGYTF	TGTGCCAGCAGCCGGACAGGGTGGAACTATGGCTACACCTTC
.	.	TRBV5-1	14	TRBJ2-7	CASSPGSLSYEQYF	TGCGCCAGCAGCCCCGGTAGCCTGTCCTACGAGCAGTACTTC
.	TRBD2	TRBV9	14	TRBJ2-1	CASTLAGGFNEQFF	TGTGCCAGCACTTTAGCGGGAGGATTTAATGAGCAGTTCTTC
few	TRBD1	TRBV20-1	15	TRBJ1-6	CSARGTGRDNSPLHF	TGCAGTGCTAGGGGGACAGGGAGGGATAATTCACCCCTCCACTTT
few	.	TRBV29-1	13	TRBJ1-5	CSVAGGNNQPQHF	TGCAGCGTTGCGGGGGGAAACAATCAGCCCCAGCATTTT
.	.	TRBV3-1	17	TRBJ2-1	CASSQGGALSSYNEQFF	TGTGCCAGCAGCCAAGGCGGGGCTCTAAGCTCCTACAATGAGCAGTTCTTC
.	TRBD1	TRBV7-8	15	TRBJ1-5	CASSLNGQGYQPQHF	TGTGCCAGCAGCCTAAACGGACAGGGGTATCAGCCCCAGCATTTT
.	.	TRBV12-3/TRBV12-4	15	TRBJ2-2	CASLPGRVLTGELFF	TGTGCCAGCCTTCCCGGCAGGGTCCTTACCGGGGAGCTGTTTTTT
.	.	TRBV28	13	TRBJ2-3	CAGMRGGTDTQYF	TGTGCCGGAATGCGAGGGGGCACAGATACGCAGTATTTT
.	.	TRBV20-1	15	TRBJ2-1	CSARWDLYSYNEQFF	TGCAGTGCTAGATGGGACTTATACTCCTACAATGAGCAGTTCTTC
.	.	TRBV20-1	12	TRBJ2-5	CSARGRGETQYF	TGCAGTGCTAGAGGGAGGGGAGAGACCCAGTACTTC
.	TRBD1	TRBV18	17	TRBJ2-7	CASSPLETGTGSYEQYF	TGTGCCAGCTCACCTTTGGAAACCGGGACAGGGTCCTACGAGCAGTACTTC
.	TRBD1	TRBV6-5	15	TRBJ2-5	CASGYHGTAQETQYF	TGTGCCAGCGGTTATCATGGGACAGCCCAAGAGACCCAGTACTTC
few	TRBD1	TRBV20-1	14	TRBJ1-1	CSASRDSSNTEAFF	TGCAGTGCTTCACGGGACAGCTCGAACACTGAAGCTTTCTTT
.	.	TRBV20-1	12	TRBJ1-2	CSARPPGGTNTF	TGCAGTGCTAGACCCCCAGGCGGGACAAACACCTTC
few	TRBD2	TRBV3-1	16	TRBJ2-2	CASSTWREGRTGELFF	TGTGCCAGCAGCACGTGGCGGGAGGGCCGCACCGGGGAGCTGTTTTTT
few	.	TRBV7-2	15	TRBJ2-2	CASSLDTGRTGELFF	TGTGCCAGCAGCTTAGACACAGGGCGGACCGGGGAGCTGTTTTTT
.	.	TRBV12-3/TRBV12-4	13	TRBJ1-3	CASRPNGGNTIYF	TGTGCCAGCAGGCCCAATGGGGGAAACACCATATATTTT
few	.	TRBV20-1	17	TRBJ1-5	CSARGGLFGGGDQPQHF	TGCAGTGCTAGAGGGGGTCTGTTCGGGGGCGGCGATCAGCCCCAGCATTTT
.	TRBD1	TRBV5-5	14	TRBJ2-5	CASTNRGNQETQYF	TGTGCCAGCACCAACAGGGGGAACCAAGAGACCCAGTACTTC
.	TRBD1	TRBV28	15	TRBJ1-5	CASSLTSRGRQPQHF	TGTGCCAGCAGTTTAACGTCCAGGGGGCGTCAGCCCCAGCATTTT
.	TRBD1	TRBV9	14	TRBJ1-2	CASSVRQGNYGYTF	TGTGCCAGCAGCGTTAGACAGGGCAACTATGGCTACACCTTC
.	.	TRBV20-1	15	TRBJ1-1	CSARQTNSNRWEAFF	TGCAGTGCTAGACAGACCAACAGCAATCGCTGGGAAGCTTTCTTT
few	.	TRBV29-1	14	TRBJ1-5	CSVTEQDSNQPQHF	TGCAGCGTTACCGAACAGGATAGCAATCAGCCCCAGCATTTT
.	.	TRBV6-4	14	TRBJ2-1	CASSWSPDGNEQFF	TGTGCCAGCAGTTGGAGCCCGGATGGCAATGAGCAGTTCTTC
many	.	TRBV15	15	TRBJ2-3	CATSRAHQGADTQYF	TGTGCCACCAGCAGAGCCCATCAAGGGGCAGATACGCAGTATTTT
few	.	TRBV7-2	19	TRBJ2-3	CASSLARLRGPLVIDTQYF	TGTGCCAGCAGCTTAGCGCGTTTGCGGGGGCCTCTCGTTATAGATACGCAGTATTTT
many	TRBD2	TRBV10-3	18	TRBJ2-3	CAISRLAGGAGGTDTQYF	TGTGCCATCAGTCGACTAGCGGGAGGCGCCGGTGGCACAGATACGCAGTATTTT
few	.	TRBV7-9	14	TRBJ2-2	CASSIRRNTGELFF	TGTGCCAGCAGCATACGCAGGAACACCGGGGAGCTGTTTTTT
.	.	TRBV3-1	16	TRBJ2-5	CASSQAGASGKETQYF	TGTGCCAGCAGCCAAGCAGGGGCCTCGGGAAAAGAAACCCAGTACTTC
few	TRBD2	TRBV29-1	14	TRBJ2-1	CSATGTRVLHEQFF	TGCAGCGCCACCGGGACTAGAGTTCTCCATGAGCAGTTCTTC
.	.	TRBV12-3/TRBV12-4	13	TRBJ2-6	CASSTPPLNVLTF	TGTGCCAGCAGTACCCCCCCACTCAACGTCCTGACTTTC
many	.	TRBV12-3/TRBV12-4	11	TRBJ2-7	CASSLGYEQYF	TGTGCCAGCAGTTTAGGGTACGAGCAGTACTTC
.	TRBD2	TRBV7-2	14	TRBJ2-1	CASSLVGRDNEQFF	TGTGCCAGCAGCTTAGTTGGGAGGGACAATGAGCAGTTCTTC
.	.	TRBV4-1	14	TRBJ1-5	CASSHPYSNQPQHF	TGCGCCAGCAGCCATCCTTATAGCAATCAGCCCCAGCATTTT
.	.	TRBV7-8	14	TRBJ2-3	CASSQNAQADTQYF	TGTGCCAGCAGCCAGAATGCACAGGCTGATACGCAGTATTTT
.	TRBD1	TRBV12-3/TRBV12-4	17	TRBJ2-6	CASSKTGSTSGANVLTF	TGTGCCAGCAGTAAGACAGGGTCCACCTCTGGGGCCAACGTCCTGACTTTC
.	TRBD1	TRBV7-2	14	TRBJ1-6	CASSWDQGGSPLHF	TGTGCCAGCAGCTGGGACCAGGGGGGTTCACCCCTCCACTTT
.	TRBD2	TRBV11-2	18	TRBJ2-1	CASSLVAGGNPSYNEQFF	TGTGCCAGCAGCTTGGTAGCGGGGGGGAACCCCTCCTACAATGAGCAGTTCTTC
.	.	TRBV7-2	12	TRBJ2-5	CASRRPEETQYF	TGTGCCAGCAGGAGACCAGAAGAGACCCAGTACTTC
few	.	TRBV29-1	14	TRBJ1-1	CSVGRVLTNTEAFF	TGCAGCGTTGGGAGAGTACTCACGAACACTGAAGCTTTCTTT
.	TRBD1	TRBV12-3/TRBV12-4	15	TRBJ2-2	CASRLGTANTGELFF	TGTGCCAGCAGGCTAGGGACAGCGAACACCGGGGAGCTGTTTTTT
many	TRBD2	TRBV5-5	14	TRBJ2-5	CASSWTVLAGAQYF	TGTGCCAGCAGCTGGACAGTACTAGCGGGGGCCCAGTACTTC
few	TRBD1	TRBV7-9	14	TRBJ1-5	CASSTGGEGQPQHF	TGTGCCAGCAGTACAGGGGGGGAAGGTCAGCCCCAGCATTTT
few	.	TRBV7-2	13	TRBJ2-7	CASSLSPLYEQYF	TGTGCCAGCAGCTTATCACCTCTGTACGAGCAGTACTTC